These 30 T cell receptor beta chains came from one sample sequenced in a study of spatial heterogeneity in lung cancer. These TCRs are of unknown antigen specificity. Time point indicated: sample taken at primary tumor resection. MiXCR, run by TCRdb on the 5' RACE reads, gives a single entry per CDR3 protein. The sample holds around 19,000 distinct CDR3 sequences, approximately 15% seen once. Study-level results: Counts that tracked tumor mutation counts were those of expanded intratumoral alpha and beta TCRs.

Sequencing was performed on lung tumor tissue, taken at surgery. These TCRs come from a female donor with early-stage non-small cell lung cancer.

The CDR3, as DNA: TGTGCCAGCAGCTTAGGACAAGCCTACAATGAGCAGTTCTTC. Protein product: CASSLGQAYNEQFF. The J gene is TRBJ2-1, the V gene TRBV11-2; D remains ambiguous. This CDR3 spans 14 amino acids. Germline V gives CDR1 SGHAT, CDR2 FQNNGV. Trimming stripped 1 base from V and 2 bases from J, with 6 bases between.

CDR3 sequence reads: CASSPPAEEIYEQYF. For the CDR3, the DNA is TGTGCCAGCTCACCCCCTGCGGAGGAAATCTACGAGCAGTACTTC. This chain joins TRBV18 and TRBJ2-7, with D possibly being TRBD2 (5 bases). Trimming stripped 3 bases from V and 3 bases from J, with 15 bases between. CDR3 size: 15 residues. Germline V gene data show CDR1 as KGHSH and CDR2 as LQKENI.

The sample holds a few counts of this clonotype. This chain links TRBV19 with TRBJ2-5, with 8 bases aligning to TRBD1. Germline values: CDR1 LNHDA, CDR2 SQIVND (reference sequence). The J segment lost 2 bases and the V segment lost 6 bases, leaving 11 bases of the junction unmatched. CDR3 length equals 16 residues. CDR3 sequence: CASSFPGRDRQETQYF. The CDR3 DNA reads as TGTGCCAGTAGCTTTCCCGGCCGGGACAGGCAAGAGACCCAGTACTTC.

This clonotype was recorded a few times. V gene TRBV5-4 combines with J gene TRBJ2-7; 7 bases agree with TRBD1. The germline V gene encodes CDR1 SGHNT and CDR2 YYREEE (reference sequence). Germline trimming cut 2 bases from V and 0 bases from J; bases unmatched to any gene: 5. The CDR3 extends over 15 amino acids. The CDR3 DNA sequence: TGTGCCAGCAGCTTTAACAGGGGTTCCTCCTACGAGCAGTACTTC. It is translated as CASSFNRGSSYEQYF.

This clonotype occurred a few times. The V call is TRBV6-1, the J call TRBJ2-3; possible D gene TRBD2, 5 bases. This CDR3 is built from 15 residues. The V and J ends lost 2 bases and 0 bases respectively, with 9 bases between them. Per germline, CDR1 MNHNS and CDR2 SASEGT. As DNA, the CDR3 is TGTGCCAGCAGTGAAAGGCGGGCTAGCACAGATACGCAGTATTTT. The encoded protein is CASSERRASTDTQYF.

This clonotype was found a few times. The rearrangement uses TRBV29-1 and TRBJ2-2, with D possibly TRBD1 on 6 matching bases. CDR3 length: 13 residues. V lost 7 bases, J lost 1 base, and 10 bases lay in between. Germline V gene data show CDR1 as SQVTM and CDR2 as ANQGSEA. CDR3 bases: TGCAGCGGGAAGGGGGAGAACACCGGGGAGCTGTTTTTT. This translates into CSGKGENTGELFF.

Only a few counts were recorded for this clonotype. The CDR3 bases are TGCGCCAGCAGCCAAGACAGCGGGAGCAGGAATGAGCAGTTCTTC. Translation: CASSQDSGSRNEQFF. V usage is TRBV4-1 and J usage is TRBJ2-1; TRBD2 aligns across 8 bases. The CDR3 loop spans 15 amino acids. Germline lookup yields CDR1 MGHRA and CDR2 YSYEKL. V dropped 0 bases and J dropped 7; count of bases not matched to a gene: 5.

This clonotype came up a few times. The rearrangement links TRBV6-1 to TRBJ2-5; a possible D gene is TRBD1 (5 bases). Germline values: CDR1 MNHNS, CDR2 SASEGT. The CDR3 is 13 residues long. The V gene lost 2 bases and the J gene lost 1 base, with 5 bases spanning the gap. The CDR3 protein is CASSETGQETQYF. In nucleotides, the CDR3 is TGTGCCAGCAGTGAAACAGGCCAAGAGACCCAGTACTTC.

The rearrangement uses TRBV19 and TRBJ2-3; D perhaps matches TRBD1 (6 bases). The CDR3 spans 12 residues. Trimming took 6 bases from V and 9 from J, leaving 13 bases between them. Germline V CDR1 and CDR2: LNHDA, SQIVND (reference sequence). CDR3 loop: CASSPTQGTQYF. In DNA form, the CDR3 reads TGTGCCAGTAGCCCTACTCAGGGGACGCAGTATTTT.

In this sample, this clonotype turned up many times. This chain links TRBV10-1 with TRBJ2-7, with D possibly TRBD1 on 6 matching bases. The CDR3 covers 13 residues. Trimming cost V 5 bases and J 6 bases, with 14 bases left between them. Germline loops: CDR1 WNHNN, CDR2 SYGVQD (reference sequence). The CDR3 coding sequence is TGCGCCAGCAGTTTGGACAGTCCGGCCGAGCAGTACTTC. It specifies CASSLDSPAEQYF.

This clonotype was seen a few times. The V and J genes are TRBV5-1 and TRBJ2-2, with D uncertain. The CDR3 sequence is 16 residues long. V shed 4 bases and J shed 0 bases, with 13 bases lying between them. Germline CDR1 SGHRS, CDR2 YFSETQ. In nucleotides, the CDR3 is TGCGCCAGCAGCCCCAATACTTTTACGAACACCGGGGAGCTGTTTTTT. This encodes CASSPNTFTNTGELFF. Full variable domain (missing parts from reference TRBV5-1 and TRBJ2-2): KAGVTQTPRYLIKTRGQQVTLSCSPISGHRSVSWYQQTPGQGLQFLFEYFSETQRNKGNFPGRFSGRQFSNSRSEMNVSTLELGDSALYLCASSPNTFTNTGELFFGEGSRLTVL.

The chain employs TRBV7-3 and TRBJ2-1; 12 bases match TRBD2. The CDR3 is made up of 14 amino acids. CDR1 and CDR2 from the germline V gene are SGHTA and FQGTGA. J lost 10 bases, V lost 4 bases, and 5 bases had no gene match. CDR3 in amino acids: CASSWTSGNGEQFF. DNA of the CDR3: TGTGCCAGCAGCTGGACTAGCGGGAACGGCGAGCAGTTCTTC.

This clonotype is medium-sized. The CDR3 DNA sequence: TGCAGTGCTAGCGGGGACCTCTACGAGCAGTACTTC. It is translated as CSASGDLYEQYF. J is TRBJ2-7 and V is TRBV20-1, with D possibly being TRBD1 or TRBD2 (5 bases each). V shed 3 bases and J shed 3 bases, with 9 bases lying between them. Germline V CDR1 and CDR2: DFQATT, SNEGSKA (reference sequence). CDR3 size: 12 residues.

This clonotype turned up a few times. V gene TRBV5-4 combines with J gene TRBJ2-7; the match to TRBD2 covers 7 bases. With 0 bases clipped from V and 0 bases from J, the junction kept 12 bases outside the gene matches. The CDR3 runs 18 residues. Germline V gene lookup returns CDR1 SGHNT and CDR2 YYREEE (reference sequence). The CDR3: CASSLAVHGGRSSYEQYF. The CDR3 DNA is TGTGCCAGCAGCTTGGCCGTCCATGGCGGGAGAAGCTCCTACGAGCAGTACTTC.

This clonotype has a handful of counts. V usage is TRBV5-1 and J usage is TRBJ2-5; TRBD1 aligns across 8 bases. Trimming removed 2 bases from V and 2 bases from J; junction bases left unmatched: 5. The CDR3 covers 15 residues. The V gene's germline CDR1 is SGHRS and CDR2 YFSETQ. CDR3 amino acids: CASSFGTGDQETQYF. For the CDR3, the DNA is TGCGCCAGCAGCTTCGGGACAGGAGATCAAGAGACCCAGTACTTC.

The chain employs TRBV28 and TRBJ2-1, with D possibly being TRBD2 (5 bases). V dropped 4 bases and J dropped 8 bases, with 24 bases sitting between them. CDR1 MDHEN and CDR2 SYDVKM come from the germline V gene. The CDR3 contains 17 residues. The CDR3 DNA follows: TGTGCCAGCAGTTCATGGACTCTATCTGGGAGCTCGGATGAGCAGTTCTTC. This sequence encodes CASSSWTLSGSSDEQFF.

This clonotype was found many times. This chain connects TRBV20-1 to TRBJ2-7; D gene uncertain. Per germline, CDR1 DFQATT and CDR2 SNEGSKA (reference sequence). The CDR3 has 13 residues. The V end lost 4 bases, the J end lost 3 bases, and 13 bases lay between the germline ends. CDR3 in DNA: TGCAGTGCTACTCGGGCCCTAGGCTACGAGCAGTACTTC. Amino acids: CSATRALGYEQYF.

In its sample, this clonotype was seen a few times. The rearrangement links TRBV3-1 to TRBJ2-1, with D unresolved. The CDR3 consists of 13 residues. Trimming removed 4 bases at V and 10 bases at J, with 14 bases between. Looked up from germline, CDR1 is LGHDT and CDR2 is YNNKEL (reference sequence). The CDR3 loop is CASSPLLVGEQFF. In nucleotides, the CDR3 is TGTGCCAGCAGCCCACTTTTAGTTGGAGAGCAGTTCTTC.

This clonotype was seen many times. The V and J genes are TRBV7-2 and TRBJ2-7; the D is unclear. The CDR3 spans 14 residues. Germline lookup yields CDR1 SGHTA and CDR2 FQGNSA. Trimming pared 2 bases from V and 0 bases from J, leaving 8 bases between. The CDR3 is CASSLTSFSYEQYF. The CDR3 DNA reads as TGTGCCAGCAGCTTAACAAGTTTCTCCTACGAGCAGTACTTC.

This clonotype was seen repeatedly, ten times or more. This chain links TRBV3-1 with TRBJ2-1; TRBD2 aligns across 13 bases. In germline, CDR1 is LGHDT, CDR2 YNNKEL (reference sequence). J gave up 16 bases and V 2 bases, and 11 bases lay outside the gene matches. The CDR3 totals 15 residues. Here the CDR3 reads CASSQYRPGTSGEFF. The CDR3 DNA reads TGTGCCAGCAGCCAATACCGTCCCGGGACTAGCGGGGAATTCTTC.

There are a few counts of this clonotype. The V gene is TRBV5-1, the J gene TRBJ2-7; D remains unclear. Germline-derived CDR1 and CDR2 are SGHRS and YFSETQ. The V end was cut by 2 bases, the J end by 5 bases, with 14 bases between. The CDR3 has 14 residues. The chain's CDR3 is CASSLVRITNEQYF. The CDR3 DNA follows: TGCGCCAGCAGCTTAGTACGGATTACGAACGAGCAGTACTTC.

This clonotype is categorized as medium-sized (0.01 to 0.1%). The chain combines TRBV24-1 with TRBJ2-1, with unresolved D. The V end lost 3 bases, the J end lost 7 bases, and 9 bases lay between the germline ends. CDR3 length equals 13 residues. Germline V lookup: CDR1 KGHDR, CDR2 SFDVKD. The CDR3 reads CATSDQRKNEQFF. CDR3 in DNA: TGTGCCACCAGTGATCAGAGGAAAAATGAGCAGTTCTTC.

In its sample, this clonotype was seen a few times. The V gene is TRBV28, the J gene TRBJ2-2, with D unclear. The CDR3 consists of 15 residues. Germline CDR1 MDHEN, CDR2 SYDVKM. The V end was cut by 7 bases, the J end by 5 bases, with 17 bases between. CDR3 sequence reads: CASIPSLRTTGELFF. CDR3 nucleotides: TGTGCCAGCATTCCGAGCCTTCGTACAACCGGGGAGCTGTTTTTT.

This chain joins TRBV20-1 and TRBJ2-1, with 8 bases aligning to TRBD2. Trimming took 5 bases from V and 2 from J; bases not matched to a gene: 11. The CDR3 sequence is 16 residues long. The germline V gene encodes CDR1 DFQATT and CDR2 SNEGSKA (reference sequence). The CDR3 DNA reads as TGCAGTGCTCGCATGGGACGCGGGAGGCCCTACAATGAGCAGTTCTTC. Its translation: CSARMGRGRPYNEQFF.

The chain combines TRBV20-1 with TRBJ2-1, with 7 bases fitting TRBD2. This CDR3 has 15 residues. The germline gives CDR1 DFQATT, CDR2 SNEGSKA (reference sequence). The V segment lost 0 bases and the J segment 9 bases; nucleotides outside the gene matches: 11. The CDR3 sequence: CSARDPGLGYTEQFF. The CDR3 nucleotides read TGCAGTGCTAGAGATCCAGGACTAGGTTATACTGAGCAGTTCTTC.

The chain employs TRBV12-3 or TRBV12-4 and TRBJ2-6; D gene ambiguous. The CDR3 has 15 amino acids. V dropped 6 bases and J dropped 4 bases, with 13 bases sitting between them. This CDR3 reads CASSPISPGANVLTF. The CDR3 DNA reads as TGTGCCAGCAGCCCCATAAGCCCAGGGGCCAACGTCCTGACTTTC.

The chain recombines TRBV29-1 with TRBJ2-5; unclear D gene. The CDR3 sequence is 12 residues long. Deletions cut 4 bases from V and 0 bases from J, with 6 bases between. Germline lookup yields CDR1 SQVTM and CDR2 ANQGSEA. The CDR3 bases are TGCAGCGTTGTTGAGTACCAAGAGACCCAGTACTTC. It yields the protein CSVVEYQETQYF.

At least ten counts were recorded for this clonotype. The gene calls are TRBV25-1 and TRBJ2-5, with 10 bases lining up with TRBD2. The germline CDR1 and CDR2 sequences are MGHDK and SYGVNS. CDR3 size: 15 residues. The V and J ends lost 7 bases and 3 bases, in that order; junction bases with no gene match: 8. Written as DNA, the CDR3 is TGTGCCAGCATCGCTACTAGCGGGATGAAAGAGACCCAGTACTTC. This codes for CASIATSGMKETQYF.

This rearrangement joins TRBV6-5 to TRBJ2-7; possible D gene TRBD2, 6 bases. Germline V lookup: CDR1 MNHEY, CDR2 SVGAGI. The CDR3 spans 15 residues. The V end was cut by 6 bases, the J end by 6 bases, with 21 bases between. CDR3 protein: CASRQTTRGRGEQYF. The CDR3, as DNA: TGTGCCAGCAGGCAGACGACTAGAGGGAGAGGCGAGCAGTACTTC.

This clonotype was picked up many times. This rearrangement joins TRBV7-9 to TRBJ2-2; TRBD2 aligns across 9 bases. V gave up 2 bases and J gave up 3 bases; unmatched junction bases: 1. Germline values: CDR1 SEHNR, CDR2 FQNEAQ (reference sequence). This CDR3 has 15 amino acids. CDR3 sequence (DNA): TGTGCCAGCAGCTTACTAGCGGGATACACCGGGGAGCTGTTTTTT. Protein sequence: CASSLLAGYTGELFF.